Each of the 14 T cell receptor beta chains below was sequenced from the same sample in a study of Ad26.COV2.S vaccination and SARS-CoV-2 variants. The table came from immunoSEQ multiplex PCR; TCRdb's copy has only in-frame clones and leaves some out. The data contain 350,000 to 450,000 clones, around four fifths of them singletons. The sample's treatment: around 19 received Ad26.COV2.S at low or high dose, single or two shots; roughly five received placebo; per-sample allocation not given. Sampling took place 63 days after the first vaccine or placebo injection. This specimen was peripheral blood, taken in a trial of Ad26.COV2.S vaccine versus placebo. All receptors derive from a person aged 18-60 years who received the Ad26.COV2.S COVID-19 vaccine or a placebo.

This clone was seen a handful of times. The chain joins TRBV5-1 to TRBJ1-6; D is perhaps TRBD1 (5 bases). CDR1 and CDR2 from the germline V gene are SGHRS and YFSETQ. The CDR3 sequence is 15 residues long. V lost 0 bases and J lost 14, with 18 bases in between. CDR3 sequence reads: CASSLVQVGDGTLHF. The DNA of the CDR3 is TGCGCCAGCAGCTTGGTTCAGGTGGGGGATGGCACCCTCCACTTT.

V is TRBV19 and J is TRBJ1-5; D gene unclear. The CDR3 is 13 amino acids. In germline, CDR1 is LNHDA, CDR2 SQIVND (reference sequence). V gave up 3 bases and J gave up 6 bases, with 9 bases separating them. CDR3 protein: CASSIWASQPQHF. Written as DNA, the CDR3 is TGTGCCAGTAGTATTTGGGCAAGTCAGCCCCAGCATTTT.

This chain joins TRBV5-1 and TRBJ1-2; D is perhaps TRBD1 (5 bases). The V gene lost 0 bases and the J gene lost 7 bases, with 13 bases spanning the gap. The CDR3 covers 14 residues. The V gene's germline CDR1 is SGHRS and CDR2 YFSETQ. The CDR3: CASSLEPGPGGYTF. The CDR3 region has the DNA TGCGCCAGCAGCTTGGAGCCAGGGCCTGGTGGCTACACCTTC.

The rearrangement joins TRBV6-1 to TRBJ2-7; D is perhaps TRBD1 or TRBD2 (5 bases each). V shed 5 bases and J shed 2 bases, with 13 bases lying between them. The CDR3 totals 14 residues. CDR1 MNHNS and CDR2 SASEGT come from the germline V gene. CDR3: CASSPSGPTYEQYF. The CDR3 DNA follows: TGTGCCAGCAGTCCCTCGGGACCAACCTACGAGCAGTACTTC.

This clone was counted between two and nine times. The genes are TRBV28 and TRBJ1-1; maybe TRBD1 (5 bases). CDR1 is MDHEN, CDR2 SYDVKM, per germline. Trimming shortened V by 6 bases and J by 4 bases, and 15 bases separated the two germline ends. This CDR3 contains 14 residues. The CDR3 DNA follows: TGTGCCAGCAGGACTACGGGCGGGGGCACTGAAGCTTTCTTT. Translation: CASRTTGGGTEAFF.

The chain links TRBV19 to TRBJ2-3; 10 bases align to TRBD1. This CDR3 has 15 residues. CDR1 is LNHDA and CDR2 is SQIVND in the germline V gene (reference sequence). V lost 3 bases, J lost 8 bases, and 8 bases stayed unmatched. CDR3 nucleotide sequence: TGTGCCAGTAGTATCGAGGGACAGGGGTTGGGTACGCAGTATTTT. It encodes CASSIEGQGLGTQYF.

The CDR3 loop is CASSLAGHYEQYF. The CDR3 nucleotides read TGTGCCAGCAGCTTGGCGGGCCACTACGAGCAGTACTTC. This chain links TRBV5-6 with TRBJ2-7; D remains unclear. The V gene's germline CDR1 is SGHDT and CDR2 YYEEEE. The CDR3 runs 13 residues. Trimming pared 0 bases from V and 3 bases from J, leaving 7 bases between.

The V call is TRBV11-2, the J call TRBJ2-7; TRBD2 is a possible D gene (5 bases). V lost 5 bases and J lost 1, with 18 bases in between. This CDR3 spans 16 amino acids. CDR1 is SGHAT, CDR2 FQNNGV, per germline. CDR3 nucleotide sequence: TGTGCCAGCAGCCCCGAGGGTACAGAAATTTCCTACGAGCAGTACTTC. Translated: CASSPEGTEISYEQYF.

This chain links TRBV6-1 with TRBJ1-2, with D possibly TRBD1 on 5 matching bases. In germline, CDR1 is MNHNS, CDR2 SASEGT. V lost 1 base, J lost 4 bases, and 10 bases lay in between. CDR3 length: 14 amino acids. In DNA form, the CDR3 reads TGTGCCAGCAGTGAAGGGGGGATCGGCTATGGCTACACCTTC. Translation gives CASSEGGIGYGYTF.

The J gene is TRBJ2-1, the V gene TRBV3-1 (or the pseudogene TRBV3-2); TRBD2 aligns across 12 bases. This CDR3 is 15 amino acids long. Trimming cost V 5 bases and J 6 bases; bases outside gene matches: 5. Germline CDR1 reads LGHDT; CDR2 reads YNNKEL (reference sequence). The DNA for the CDR3 is TGTGCCAGCAGCTCCCTAGCGGGGGGGCTCAATGAGCAGTTCTTC. Its protein is CASSSLAGGLNEQFF.

The rearrangement links TRBV5-1 to TRBJ2-7, with D possibly being TRBD1 (7 bases). Germline V lookup: CDR1 SGHRS, CDR2 YFSETQ. There are 16 residues in the CDR3. V was trimmed by 0 bases and J by 1 base, leaving 14 bases between them. Here the CDR3 DNA reads TGCGCCAGCAGCTTGGGCGGAGGGGGCCGGTCCTACGAGCAGTACTTC. This gives the protein CASSLGGGGRSYEQYF.

The genes are TRBV7-9 and TRBJ2-5, with 9 nucleotides matching TRBD1. The ends lost 1 base at V and 5 bases at J; junction bases unmatched: 5. There are 15 residues in the CDR3. Germline V lookup: CDR1 SEHNR, CDR2 FQNEAQ (reference sequence). DNA for the CDR3: TGTGCCAGCAGCTTAGGGACAGGGGTTAGGGAGACCCAGTACTTC. Amino acid sequence: CASSLGTGVRETQYF.

V usage is TRBV30 and J usage is TRBJ1-1; D is possibly TRBD1 (6 bases). The CDR3 extends over 18 amino acids. Germline V CDR1 and CDR2: GTSNPN, SVGIG (reference sequence). The V end lost 0 bases, the J end lost 4 bases, and 24 bases lay between the germline ends. The CDR3: CAWSVRRGGARRITEAFF. The CDR3 DNA reads as TGTGCCTGGAGTGTACGCCGTGGGGGGGCGCGAAGGATCACTGAAGCTTTCTTT.

The CDR3 is CASSQGTGHYEQYF. DNA for the CDR3: TGTGCCAGCAGCCAAGGGACAGGTCACTACGAGCAGTACTTC. The chain recombines TRBV13 with TRBJ2-7; TRBD1 aligns across 8 bases. Germline-derived CDR1 and CDR2 are PRHDT and FYEKMQ (reference sequence). J gave up 3 bases and V 5 bases, and 6 bases lay outside the gene matches. CDR3 size: 14 residues.